The sequence of this T cell receptor (beta chain) was determined in a study of cytomegalovirus exposure and HLA in healthy donors. Use of 60 Vbeta and 13 Jbeta primers characterized the PCR. Repertoires were generated with immunoSEQ multiplex PCR, while TCRdb's copy carries only in-frame clones and drops some. The table lists roughly 60,000 clones. This CDR3 contains 13 residues. Trimming took 3 bases from V and 4 from J, leaving 6 bases between them. Germline V gene lookup returns CDR1 LNHDA and CDR2 SQIVND (reference sequence). Sequencing was performed on PBMCs. This receptor was obtained from a male donor in good health and CMV-seronegative. The chain combines TRBV19 with TRBJ2-2; the D is unclear. CDR3 amino acids: CASSMMATGELFF. The CDR3 coding sequence is TGTGCCAGTAGTATGATGGCCACCGGGGAGCTGTTTTTT.